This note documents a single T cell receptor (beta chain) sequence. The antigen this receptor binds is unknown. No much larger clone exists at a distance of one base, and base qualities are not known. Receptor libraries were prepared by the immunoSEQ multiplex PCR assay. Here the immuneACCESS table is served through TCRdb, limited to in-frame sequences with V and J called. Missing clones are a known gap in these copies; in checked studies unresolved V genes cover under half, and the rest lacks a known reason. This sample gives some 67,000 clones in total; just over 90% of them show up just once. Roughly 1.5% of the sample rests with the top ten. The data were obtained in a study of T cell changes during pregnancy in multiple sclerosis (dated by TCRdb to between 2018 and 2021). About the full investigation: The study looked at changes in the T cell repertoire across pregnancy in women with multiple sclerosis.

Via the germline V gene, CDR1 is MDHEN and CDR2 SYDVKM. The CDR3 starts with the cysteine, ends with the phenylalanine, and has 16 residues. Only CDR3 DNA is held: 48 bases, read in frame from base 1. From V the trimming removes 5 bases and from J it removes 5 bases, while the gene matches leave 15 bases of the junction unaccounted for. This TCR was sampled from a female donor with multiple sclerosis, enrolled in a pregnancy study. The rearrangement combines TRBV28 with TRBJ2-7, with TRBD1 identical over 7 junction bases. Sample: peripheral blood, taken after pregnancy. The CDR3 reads CASSPTRDRSRNEQYF. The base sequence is TGTGCCAGCAGTCCAACCCGGGACAGATCCCGGAACGAGCAGTACTTC.